Presented here are 16 T cell receptor beta chains from one specimen sequenced in a study of response to subunit inactivated influenza vaccine. From the RT-PCR reads, TCRdb called clonotypes with MiXCR, one entry per CDR3 protein. The sample carries approximately 500,000 distinct CDR3 sequences, 13% recorded once. This sample comprised PBMCs from blood, obtained 45 days after vaccination. Source of these receptors: a man in his fifties or sixties who received an inactivated influenza vaccine.

J is TRBJ2-1 and V is TRBV9, with 10 bases matching TRBD2. The V gene end was trimmed by 0 bases and the J gene end by 3 bases; junction bases not matched to a gene: 3. In germline, CDR1 is SGDLS, CDR2 YYNGEE. The CDR3 contains 16 residues. The CDR3 loop is CASSVGLAGVYNEQFF. DNA for the CDR3: TGTGCCAGCAGCGTAGGGCTAGCGGGAGTCTACAATGAGCAGTTCTTC.

This clonotype was detected many times. The rearrangement links TRBV20-1 to TRBJ2-1; weak D call: TRBD2 (5 bases). This CDR3 comprises 14 residues. The germline CDR1 and CDR2 sequences are DFQATT and SNEGSKA (reference sequence). The germline V and J ends were trimmed by 6 bases and 7 bases, with 19 bases remaining between them. The CDR3 DNA follows: TGCAGTGCCGGGAACACCTACCTGAGAAATGAGCAGTTCTTC. Encoded protein: CSAGNTYLRNEQFF.

The chain links TRBV21-1 to TRBJ2-5. TRBV21-1 is deemed a pseudogene. The CDR3 covers 14 residues. The CDR3 coding sequence is TGTGCCAGCAGCAAAGCGAGGGTTAAAGAGACCCAGTACTTC. Its translation: CASSKARVKETQYF.

There are a few counts of this clonotype. The chain links TRBV5-1 to TRBJ2-2; 8 nucleotides line up with TRBD2. From germline, CDR1 is SGHRS and CDR2 YFSETQ. This CDR3 is built from 16 residues. V lost 4 bases to trimming and J lost 0 bases; unmatched junction nucleotides: 5. DNA of the CDR3: TGCGCCAGCAGCGTTACTAGCGGAGCGAACACCGGGGAGCTGTTTTTT. Its translation: CASSVTSGANTGELFF.

The CDR3 DNA sequence: TGTGCCAGCAGCTGGACAGGCGACGAGCAGTACTTC. It is translated as CASSWTGDEQYF. This rearrangement joins TRBV6-5 to TRBJ2-7; 7 positions match TRBD1. This CDR3 is 12 amino acids long. Unmatched junction bases numbered 4, after V lost 6 bases and J lost 5 bases. In germline, CDR1 is MNHEY, CDR2 SVGAGI.

The chain joins TRBV20-1 to TRBJ2-5; 7 bases align to TRBD1. V was clipped by 0 bases and J by 5 bases; unmatched bases: 6. The CDR3 sequence is 14 residues long. The germline gives CDR1 DFQATT, CDR2 SNEGSKA (reference sequence). CDR3 in DNA: TGCAGTGCTAGAGATGACAGGGTCGAGGAGACCCAGTACTTC. It is translated as CSARDDRVEETQYF.

This clonotype was seen at least ten times. The chain couples TRBV20-1 to TRBJ1-1; TRBD1 is a possible D gene (5 bases). V shed 5 bases and J shed 4 bases, with 11 bases lying between them. The CDR3 consists of 12 residues. Germline V CDR1 and CDR2: DFQATT, SNEGSKA (reference sequence). The CDR3 coding sequence is TGCAGTGCTGCCCCGGGGGGCACTGAAGCTTTCTTT. Its protein product is CSAAPGGTEAFF.

This clonotype was counted at least ten times. In DNA form, the CDR3 reads TGTGCCAGCAGCAAGAGCGGACAGAACAATGAGCAGTTCTTC. It translates to CASSKSGQNNEQFF. The rearrangement links TRBV12-3 or TRBV12-4 to TRBJ2-1, with TRBD1 as a possible D gene (6 bases). The CDR3 has 14 residues. Deletions cut 6 bases from V and 5 bases from J, with 14 bases between.

This clonotype was seen only a few times. The genes are TRBV6-2 or TRBV6-3 and TRBJ2-7; D assignment may be TRBD1 or TRBD2 (5 bases each). Trimming removed 7 bases from V and 1 base from J, with 14 bases in between. The CDR3 spans 14 residues. Germline V gene lookup returns CDR1 MNHEY and CDR2 SVGEGT. This CDR3 is CASTPDGASYEQYF. In DNA, the CDR3 is TGTGCCAGCACTCCCGACGGGGCTTCCTACGAGCAGTACTTC.

This clonotype occurred a few times. The rearrangement uses TRBV4-3 and TRBJ2-3; maybe TRBD1 (6 bases). V was trimmed by 0 bases and J by 1 base, leaving 17 bases between them. CDR3 length: 18 amino acids. CDR1 is LGHNA, CDR2 YSLEER, per germline. The CDR3 bases are TGCGCCAGCAGCCAAGAAGGGGGATCTCATTTGGGCACAGATACGCAGTATTTT. It encodes CASSQEGGSHLGTDTQYF.

V usage is TRBV5-1 and J usage is TRBJ2-3; 10 bases are shared with TRBD2. The CDR3 has 16 residues. Germline V gene lookup returns CDR1 SGHRS and CDR2 YFSETQ. The V segment lost 0 bases and the J segment 1 base; nucleotides outside the gene matches: 2. The CDR3 sequence: CASSLATSGGTDTQYF. Written as DNA, the CDR3 is TGCGCCAGCAGCTTGGCTACTAGCGGGGGCACAGATACGCAGTATTTT.

The chain uses TRBV29-1 and TRBJ2-5; no clear D gene. Germline lookup yields CDR1 SQVTM and CDR2 ANQGSEA. CDR3 size: 13 residues. Between the trimmed V and J ends, which lost 6 bases and 5 bases, there was a span of 16 bases. CDR3 protein: CSVLQRHGETQYF. CDR3 bases: TGCAGCGTCCTCCAACGACATGGGGAGACCCAGTACTTC.

The sample holds a few counts of this clonotype. The chain carries TRBV6-2 or TRBV6-3 and TRBJ2-1; 8 positions match TRBD1. This CDR3 spans 15 amino acids. Trimming cost V 6 bases and J 7 bases; bases outside gene matches: 11. CDR1 MNHEY and CDR2 SVGEGT come from the germline V gene. CDR3 loop: CASRPSGQGANEQFF. The CDR3 DNA reads as TGTGCCAGCAGACCCTCAGGCCAGGGGGCGAATGAGCAGTTCTTC.

This sequence joins TRBV7-9 and TRBJ2-1, with D possibly being TRBD2 (5 bases). Germline values: CDR1 SEHNR, CDR2 FQNEAQ (reference sequence). The germline V and J ends were trimmed by 4 bases and 7 bases, with 11 bases remaining between them. The CDR3 length is 13 residues. The CDR3 region is CASSSASPNEQFF. The CDR3 DNA reads as TGTGCCAGCAGCTCCGCTAGCCCTAATGAGCAGTTCTTC.

This clonotype appeared many times. The chain joins TRBV12-3 or TRBV12-4 to TRBJ2-5, with 9 bases fitting TRBD2. CDR3 size: 14 residues. Germline trimming cut 6 bases from V and 4 bases from J; bases unmatched to any gene: 6. The CDR3 DNA sequence: TGTGCCAGCAGACGAGCGGGGGGTGGAGAGACCCAGTACTTC. Amino acid sequence: CASRRAGGGETQYF.

The sample holds many counts of this clonotype. V gene TRBV11-1 combines with J gene TRBJ1-1; 9 bases agree with TRBD1. The CDR3 is 19 amino acids. CDR1 and CDR2 from the germline V gene are SGHAT and FQDESV (reference sequence). Trimming cost V 5 bases and J 1 base; bases outside gene matches: 17. CDR3 region: CASSPFSSGQGKRNTEAFF. The DNA for the CDR3 is TGTGCCAGCAGCCCATTCTCTTCTGGACAGGGGAAGAGGAACACTGAAGCTTTCTTT. Full variable domain (outside the CDR3, taken from reference TRBV11-1 and TRBJ1-1): EAEVAQSPRYKITEKSQAVAFWCDPISGHATLYWYRQILGQGPELLVQFQDESVVDDSQLPKDRFSAERLKGVDSTLKIQPAELGDSAMYLCASSPFSSGQGKRNTEAFFGQGTRLTVV.